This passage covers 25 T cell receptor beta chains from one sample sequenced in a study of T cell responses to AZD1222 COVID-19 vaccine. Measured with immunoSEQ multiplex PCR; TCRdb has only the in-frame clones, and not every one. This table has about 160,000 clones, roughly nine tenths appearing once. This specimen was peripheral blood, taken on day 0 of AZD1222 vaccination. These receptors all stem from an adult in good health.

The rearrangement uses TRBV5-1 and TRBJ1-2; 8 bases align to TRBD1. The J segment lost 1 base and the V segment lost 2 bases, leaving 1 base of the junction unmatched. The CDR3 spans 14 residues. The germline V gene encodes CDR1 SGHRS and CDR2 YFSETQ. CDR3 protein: CASSLDRGNYGYTF. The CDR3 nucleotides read TGCGCCAGCAGCTTAGACAGGGGTAACTATGGCTACACCTTC.

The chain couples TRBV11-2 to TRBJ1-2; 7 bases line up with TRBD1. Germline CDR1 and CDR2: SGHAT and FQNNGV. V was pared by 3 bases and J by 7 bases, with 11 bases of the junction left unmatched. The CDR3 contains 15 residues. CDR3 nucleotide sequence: TGTGCCAGCAGCTTTCCGACAGGGCCCACGTCTGGCTACACCTTC. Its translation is CASSFPTGPTSGYTF.

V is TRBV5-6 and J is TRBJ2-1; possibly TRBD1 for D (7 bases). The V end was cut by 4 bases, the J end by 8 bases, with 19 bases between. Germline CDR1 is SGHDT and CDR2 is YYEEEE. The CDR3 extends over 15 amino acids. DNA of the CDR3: TGTGCCAGCAGCCCTGACAGGGATTGGGGGGATGAGCAGTTCTTC. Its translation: CASSPDRDWGDEQFF.

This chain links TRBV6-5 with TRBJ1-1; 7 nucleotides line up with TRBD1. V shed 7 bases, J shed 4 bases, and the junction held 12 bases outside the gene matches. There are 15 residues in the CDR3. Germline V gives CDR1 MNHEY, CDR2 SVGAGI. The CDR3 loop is CASTEGGGVGTEAFF. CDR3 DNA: TGTGCCAGCACCGAAGGAGGGGGCGTCGGCACTGAAGCTTTCTTT.

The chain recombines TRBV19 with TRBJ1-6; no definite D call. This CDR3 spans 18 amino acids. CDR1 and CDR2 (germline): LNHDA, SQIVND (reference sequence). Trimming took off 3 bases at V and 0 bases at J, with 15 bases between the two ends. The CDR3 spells CASSISAILSSYNSPLHF. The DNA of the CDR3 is TGTGCCAGTAGTATTTCGGCCATCCTGAGCTCCTATAATTCACCCCTCCACTTT.

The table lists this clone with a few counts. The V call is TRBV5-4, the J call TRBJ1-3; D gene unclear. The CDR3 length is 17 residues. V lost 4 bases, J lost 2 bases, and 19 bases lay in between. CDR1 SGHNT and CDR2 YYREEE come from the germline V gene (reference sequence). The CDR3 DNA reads TGTGCCAGCAGCCAACTACATTCTTCGAGGGCTGGAAACACCATATATTTT. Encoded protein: CASSQLHSSRAGNTIYF.

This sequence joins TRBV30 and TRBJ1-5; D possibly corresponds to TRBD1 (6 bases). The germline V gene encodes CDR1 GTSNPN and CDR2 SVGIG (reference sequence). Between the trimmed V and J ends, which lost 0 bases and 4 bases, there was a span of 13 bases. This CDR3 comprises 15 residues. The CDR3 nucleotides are TGTGCCTGGAGTGTAACGACAGGACCAAATCAGCCCCAGCATTTT. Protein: CAWSVTTGPNQPQHF.

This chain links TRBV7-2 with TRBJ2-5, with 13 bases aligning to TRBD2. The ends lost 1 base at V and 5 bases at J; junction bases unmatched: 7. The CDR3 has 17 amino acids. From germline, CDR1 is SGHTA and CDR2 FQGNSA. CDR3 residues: CASSLGRTSGGRETQYF. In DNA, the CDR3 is TGTGCCAGCAGCTTAGGAAGGACTAGCGGGGGAAGGGAGACCCAGTACTTC. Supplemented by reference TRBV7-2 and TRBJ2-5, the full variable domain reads GAGVSQSPSNKVTEKGKDVELRCDPISGHTALYWYRQSLGQGLEFLIYFQGNSAPDKSGLPSDRFSAERTGGSVSTLTIQRTQQEDSAVYLCASSLGRTSGGRETQYFGPGTRLLVL.

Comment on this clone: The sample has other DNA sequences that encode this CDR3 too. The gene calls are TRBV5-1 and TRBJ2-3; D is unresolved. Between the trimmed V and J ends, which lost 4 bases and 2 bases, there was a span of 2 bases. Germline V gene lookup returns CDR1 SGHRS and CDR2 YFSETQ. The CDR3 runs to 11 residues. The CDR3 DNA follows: TGCGCCAGCAGCCTCACAGATACGCAGTATTTT. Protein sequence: CASSLTDTQYF.

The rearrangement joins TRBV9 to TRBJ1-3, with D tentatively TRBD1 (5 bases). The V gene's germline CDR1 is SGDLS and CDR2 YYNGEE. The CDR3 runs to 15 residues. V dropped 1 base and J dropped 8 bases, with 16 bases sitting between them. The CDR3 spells CASSVSPRGDDTIYF. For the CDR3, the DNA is TGTGCCAGCAGCGTATCCCCGAGGGGCGATGACACCATATATTTT.

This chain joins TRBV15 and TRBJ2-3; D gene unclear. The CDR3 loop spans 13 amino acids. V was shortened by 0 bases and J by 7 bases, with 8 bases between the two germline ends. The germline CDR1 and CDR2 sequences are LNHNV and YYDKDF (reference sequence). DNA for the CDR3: TGTGCCACCAGCAGAGATGTCGAATATACGCAGTATTTT. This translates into CATSRDVEYTQYF.

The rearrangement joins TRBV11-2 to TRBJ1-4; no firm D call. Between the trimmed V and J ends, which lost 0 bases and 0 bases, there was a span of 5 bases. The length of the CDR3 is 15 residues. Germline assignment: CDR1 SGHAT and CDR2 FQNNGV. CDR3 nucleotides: TGTGCCAGCAGCTTAGAGGCAGCAACTAATGAAAAACTGTTTTTT. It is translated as CASSLEAATNEKLFF.

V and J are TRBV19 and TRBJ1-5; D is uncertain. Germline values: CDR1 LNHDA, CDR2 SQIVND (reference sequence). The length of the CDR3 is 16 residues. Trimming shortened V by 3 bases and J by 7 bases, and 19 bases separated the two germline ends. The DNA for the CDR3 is TGTGCCAGTAGTATGGTTCTGAGCAGCCCCGGCCAGCCCCAGCATTTT. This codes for CASSMVLSSPGQPQHF.

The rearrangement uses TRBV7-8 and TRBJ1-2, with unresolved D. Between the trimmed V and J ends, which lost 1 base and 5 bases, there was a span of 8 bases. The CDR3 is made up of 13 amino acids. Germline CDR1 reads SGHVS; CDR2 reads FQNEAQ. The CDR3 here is CASSLGEEYGYTF. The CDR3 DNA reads TGTGCCAGCAGCTTAGGCGAGGAATATGGCTACACCTTC.

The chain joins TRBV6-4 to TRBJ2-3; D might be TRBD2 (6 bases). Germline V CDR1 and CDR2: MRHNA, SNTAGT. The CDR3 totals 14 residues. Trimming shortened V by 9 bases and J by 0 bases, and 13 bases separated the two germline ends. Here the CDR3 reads CASAAGGSTDTQYF. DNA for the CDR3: TGTGCCAGTGCAGCGGGTGGGAGCACAGATACGCAGTATTTT.

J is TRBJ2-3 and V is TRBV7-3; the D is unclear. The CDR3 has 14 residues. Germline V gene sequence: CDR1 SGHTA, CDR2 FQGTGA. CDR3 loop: CPAPLGYSTDTQYF. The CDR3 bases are TGTCCCGCTCCGTTGGGGTATAGCACAGATACGCAGTATTTT.

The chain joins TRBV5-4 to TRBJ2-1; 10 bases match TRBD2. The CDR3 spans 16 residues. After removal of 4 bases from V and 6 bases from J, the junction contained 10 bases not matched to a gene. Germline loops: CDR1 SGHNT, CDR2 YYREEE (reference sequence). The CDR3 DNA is TGTGCCAGCAGCCCAACCGGGACTAGCGACCCCAATGAGCAGTTCTTC. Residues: CASSPTGTSDPNEQFF.

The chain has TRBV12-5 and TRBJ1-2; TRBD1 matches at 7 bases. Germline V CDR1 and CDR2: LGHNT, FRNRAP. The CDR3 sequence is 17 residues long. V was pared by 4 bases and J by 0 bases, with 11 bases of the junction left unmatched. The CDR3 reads CASGSRRQGYANYGYTF. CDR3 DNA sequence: TGTGCTAGTGGTTCCCGAAGACAGGGATACGCTAACTATGGCTACACCTTC.

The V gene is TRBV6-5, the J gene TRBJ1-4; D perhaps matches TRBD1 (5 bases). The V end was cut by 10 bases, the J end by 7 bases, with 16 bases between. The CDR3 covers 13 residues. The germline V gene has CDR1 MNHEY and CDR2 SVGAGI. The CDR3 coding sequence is TGTGCCACCTCTGTTAGGGGAGGTGAAAAACTGTTTTTT. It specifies CATSVRGGEKLFF.

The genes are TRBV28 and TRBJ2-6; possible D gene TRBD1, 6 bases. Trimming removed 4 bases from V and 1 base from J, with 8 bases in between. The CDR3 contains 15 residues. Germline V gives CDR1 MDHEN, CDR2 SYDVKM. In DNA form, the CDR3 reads TGTGCCAGCAGTTATACAGGGTCTGGGGCCAACGTCCTGACTTTC. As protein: CASSYTGSGANVLTF. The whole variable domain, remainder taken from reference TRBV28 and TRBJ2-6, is DVKVTQSSRYLVKRTGEKVFLECVQDMDHENMFWYRQDPGLGLRLIYFSYDVKMKEKGDIPEGYSVSREKKERFSLILESASTNQTSMYLCASSYTGSGANVLTFGAGSRLTVL.

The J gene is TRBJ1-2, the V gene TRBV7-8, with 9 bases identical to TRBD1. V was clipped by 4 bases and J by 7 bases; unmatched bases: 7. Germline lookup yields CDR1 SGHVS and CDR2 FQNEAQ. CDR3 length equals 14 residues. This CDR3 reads CASSSRDRESGYTF. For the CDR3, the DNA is TGTGCCAGCAGCTCTCGGGACAGGGAGTCTGGCTACACCTTC.

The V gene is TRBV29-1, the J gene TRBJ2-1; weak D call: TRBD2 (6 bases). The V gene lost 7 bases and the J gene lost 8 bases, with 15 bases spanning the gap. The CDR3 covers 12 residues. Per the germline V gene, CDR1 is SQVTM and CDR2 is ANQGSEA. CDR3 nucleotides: TGCAGCGCCAGGGACTTGATCGATGAGCAGTTCTTC. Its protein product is CSARDLIDEQFF.

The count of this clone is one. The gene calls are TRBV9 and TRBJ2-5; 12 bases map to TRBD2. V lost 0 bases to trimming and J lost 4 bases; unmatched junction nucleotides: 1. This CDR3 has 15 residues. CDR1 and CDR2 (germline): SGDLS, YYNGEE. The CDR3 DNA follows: TGTGCCAGCAGCGTAGCTAGCGGGGGGGTAGAGACCCAGTACTTC. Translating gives CASSVASGGVETQYF.

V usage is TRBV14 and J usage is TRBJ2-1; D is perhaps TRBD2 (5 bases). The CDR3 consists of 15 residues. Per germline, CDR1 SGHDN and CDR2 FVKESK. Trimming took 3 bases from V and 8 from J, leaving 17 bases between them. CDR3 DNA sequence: TGTGCCAGCAGCCACCGAGCCACGATCGGGGATGAGCAGTTCTTC. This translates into CASSHRATIGDEQFF.

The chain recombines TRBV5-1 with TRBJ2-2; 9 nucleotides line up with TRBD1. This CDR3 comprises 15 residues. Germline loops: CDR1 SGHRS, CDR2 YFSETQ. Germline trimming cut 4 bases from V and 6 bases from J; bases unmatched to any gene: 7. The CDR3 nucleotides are TGCGCCAGCAGCCCAAGGGGACAGGGATCCGGGGAGCTGTTTTTT. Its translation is CASSPRGQGSGELFF.